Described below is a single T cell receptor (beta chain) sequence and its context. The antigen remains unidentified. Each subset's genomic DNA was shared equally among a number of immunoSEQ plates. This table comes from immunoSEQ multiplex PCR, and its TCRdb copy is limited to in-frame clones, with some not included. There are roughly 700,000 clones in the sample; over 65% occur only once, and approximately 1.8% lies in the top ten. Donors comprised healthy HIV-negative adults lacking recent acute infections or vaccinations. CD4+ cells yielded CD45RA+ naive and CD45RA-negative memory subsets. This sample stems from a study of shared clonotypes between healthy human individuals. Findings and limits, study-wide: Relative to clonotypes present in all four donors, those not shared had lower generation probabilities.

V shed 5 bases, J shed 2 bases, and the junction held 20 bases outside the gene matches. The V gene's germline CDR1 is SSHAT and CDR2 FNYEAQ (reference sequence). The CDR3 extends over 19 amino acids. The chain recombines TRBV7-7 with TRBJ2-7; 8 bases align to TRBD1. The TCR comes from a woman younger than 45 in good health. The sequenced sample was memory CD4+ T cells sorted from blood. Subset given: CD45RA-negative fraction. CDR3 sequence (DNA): TGTGCCAGCAGCCGCGACAGGGGAATCATCATGATTGCAGCCTACGAGCAGTACTTC. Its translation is CASSRDRGIIMIAAYEQYF.